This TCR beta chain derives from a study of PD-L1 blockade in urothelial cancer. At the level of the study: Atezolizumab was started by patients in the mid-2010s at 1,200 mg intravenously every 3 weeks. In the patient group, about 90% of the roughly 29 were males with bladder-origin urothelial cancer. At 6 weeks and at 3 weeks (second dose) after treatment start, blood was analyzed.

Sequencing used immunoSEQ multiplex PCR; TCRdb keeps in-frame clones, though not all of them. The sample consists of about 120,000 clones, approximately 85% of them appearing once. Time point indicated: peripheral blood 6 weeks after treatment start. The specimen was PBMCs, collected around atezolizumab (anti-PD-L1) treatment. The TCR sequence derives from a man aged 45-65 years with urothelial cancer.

Written as DNA, the CDR3 is TGCGCCAGCAGCGCGTCTGTGACTAGCGCCTACACAGATACGCAGTATTTT. The encoded protein is CASSASVTSAYTDTQYF. The rearrangement joins TRBV5-1 to TRBJ2-3; 8 bases align to TRBD2. The V gene end was trimmed by 4 bases and the J gene end by 2 bases; junction bases not matched to a gene: 12. The CDR3 runs 17 residues. Per germline, CDR1 SGHRS and CDR2 YFSETQ.